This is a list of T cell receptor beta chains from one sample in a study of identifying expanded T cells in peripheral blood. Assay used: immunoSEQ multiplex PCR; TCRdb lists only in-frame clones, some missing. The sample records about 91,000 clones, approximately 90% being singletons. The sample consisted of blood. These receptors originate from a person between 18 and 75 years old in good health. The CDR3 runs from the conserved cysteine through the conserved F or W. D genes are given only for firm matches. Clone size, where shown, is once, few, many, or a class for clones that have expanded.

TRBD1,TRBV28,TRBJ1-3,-,CASSSTGASGNTIYF,TGTGCCAGCAGTTCGACAGGGGCATCCGGAAACACCATATATTTT
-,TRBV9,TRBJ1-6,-,CASSVGGVPISPLHF,TGTGCCAGCAGCGTAGGTGGGGTACCCATTTCACCCCTCCACTTT
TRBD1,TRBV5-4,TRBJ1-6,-,CASSLVRTGNNSPLHF,TGTGCCAGCAGCTTGGTAAGGACAGGAAACAATTCACCCCTCCACTTT
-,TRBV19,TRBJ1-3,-,CASSPVGPGNTIYF,TGTGCCAGTAGCCCGGTAGGACCTGGAAACACCATATATTTT
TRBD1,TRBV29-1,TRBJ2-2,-,CSVRQGGITNTGELFF,TGCAGCGTCCGACAGGGGGGCATCACCAACACCGGGGAGCTGTTTTTT
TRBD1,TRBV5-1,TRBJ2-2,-,CASMRTGTANTGELFF,TGCGCCAGCATGAGGACCGGGACAGCGAACACCGGGGAGCTGTTTTTT
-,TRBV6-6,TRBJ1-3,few,CASTPYSGNTIYF,TGTGCCAGTACGCCCTATTCTGGAAACACCATATATTTT
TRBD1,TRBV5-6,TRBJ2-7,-,CASSLQLQGAREQYF,TGTGCCAGCAGCTTACAACTTCAGGGGGCTAGGGAGCAGTACTTC
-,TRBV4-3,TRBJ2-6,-,CASSQGGGANVLTF,TGCGCCAGCAGCCAAGGGGGTGGGGCCAACGTCCTGACTTTC
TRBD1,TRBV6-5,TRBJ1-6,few,CASSRDRGSPLHF,TGTGCCAGCAGCCGGGACAGGGGTTCACCCCTCCACTTT
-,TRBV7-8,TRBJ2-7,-,CASSLANEASYEQYF,TGTGCCAGCAGCTTAGCCAACGAGGCTTCCTACGAGCAGTACTTC
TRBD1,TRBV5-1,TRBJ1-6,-,CASSLAGGDNSPLHF,TGCGCCAGCAGCTTGGCAGGGGGGGATAATTCACCCCTCCACTTT
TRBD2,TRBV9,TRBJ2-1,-,CASSVGTSGRAGNEQFF,TGTGCCAGCAGCGTAGGGACTAGCGGGAGGGCCGGGAATGAGCAGTTCTTC
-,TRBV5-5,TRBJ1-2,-,CASSSPGENYGYTF,TGTGCCAGCAGCTCCCCCGGGGAGAACTATGGCTACACCTTC
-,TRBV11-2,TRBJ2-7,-,CASSLDQGQEQYF,TGTGCCAGCAGCTTAGATCAGGGTCAAGAGCAGTACTTC
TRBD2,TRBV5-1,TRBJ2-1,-,CASSSSGRSYNEQFF,TGCGCCAGCAGTTCGTCCGGGAGGTCCTACAATGAGCAGTTCTTC
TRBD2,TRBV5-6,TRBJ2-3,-,CASSLITSGFTDTQYF,TGTGCCAGCAGCTTGATCACTAGCGGGTTCACAGATACGCAGTATTTT
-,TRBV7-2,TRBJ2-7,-,CASREFNEQYF,TGTGCCAGCAGAGAATTCAACGAGCAGTACTTC
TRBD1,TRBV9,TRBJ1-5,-,CASSVGTGLVETQHF,TGTGCCAGCAGCGTGGGGACAGGTCTTGTGGAGACCCAGCATTTT
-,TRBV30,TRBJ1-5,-,CAWSARMLSDQPQHF,TGTGCCTGGAGTGCCCGGATGTTGTCCGATCAGCCCCAGCATTTT
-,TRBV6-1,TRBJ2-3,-,CATTTGIGTDTQYF,TGTGCCACGACGACAGGCATCGGCACAGATACGCAGTATTTT
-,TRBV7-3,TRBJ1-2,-,CASSTGNYGYTF,TGTGCCAGCAGTACAGGGAACTATGGCTACACCTTC
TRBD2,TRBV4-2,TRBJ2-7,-,CASSQKRTRTYEQYF,TGTGCCAGCAGCCAAAAACGGACTAGAACCTACGAGCAGTACTTC
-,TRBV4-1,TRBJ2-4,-,CASSQGRGPGNIQYF,TGCGCCAGCAGCCAAGGGAGGGGGCCTGGAAACATTCAGTACTTC
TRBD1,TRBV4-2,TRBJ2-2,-,CASSQDVGDRGAGELFF,TGTGCCAGCAGCCAAGATGTGGGAGACAGGGGTGCGGGGGAGCTGTTTTTT
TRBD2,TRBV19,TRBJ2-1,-,CASSIGSGGSTYNEQFF,TGTGCCAGTAGTATCGGTTCCGGGGGGTCCACCTACAATGAGCAGTTCTTC
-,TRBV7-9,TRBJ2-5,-,CASSLLTEIQETQYF,TGTGCCAGCAGCTTACTGACGGAGATCCAAGAGACCCAGTACTTC
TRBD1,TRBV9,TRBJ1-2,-,CASSVGTAGSNYGYTF,TGTGCCAGCAGCGTCGGGACAGCGGGCTCTAACTATGGCTACACCTTC
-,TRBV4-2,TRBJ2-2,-,CASSQVLGDQGTGELFF,TGTGCCAGCAGCCAAGTTTTGGGGGACCAGGGGACCGGGGAGCTGTTTTTT
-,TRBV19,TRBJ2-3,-,CASSITILRTDTQYF,TGTGCCAGTAGTATCACGATACTTCGCACAGATACGCAGTATTTT
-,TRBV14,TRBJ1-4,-,CASSQESQFVGNEKLFF,TGTGCCAGCAGCCAAGAGTCTCAGTTCGTGGGTAATGAAAAACTGTTTTTT
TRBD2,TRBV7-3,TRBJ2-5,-,CASSLQLAAAEAQYF,TGTGCCAGCAGCTTGCAACTAGCGGCGGCAGAGGCCCAGTACTTC
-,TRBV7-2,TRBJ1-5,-,CASSPTGGGNQPQHF,TGTGCCAGCAGCCCCACCGGAGGGGGCAATCAGCCCCAGCATTTT
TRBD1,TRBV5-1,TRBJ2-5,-,CASSYGTGGETQYF,TGCGCCAGCAGTTACGGGACAGGGGGAGAGACCCAGTACTTC
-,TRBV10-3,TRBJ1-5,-,CAVGVHNQPQHF,TGTGCCGTGGGGGTTCACAATCAGCCCCAGCATTTT
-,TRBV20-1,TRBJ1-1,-,CSARDHPEAFF,TGCAGTGCTAGAGATCACCCGGAAGCTTTCTTT
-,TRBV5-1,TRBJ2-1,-,CASRISDWRSYNEQFF,TGCGCCAGCAGGATTTCGGACTGGCGCTCCTACAATGAGCAGTTCTTC
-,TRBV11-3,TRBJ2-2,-,CASSPGDHGSGTGELFF,TGTGCCAGCAGTCCCGGGGACCACGGAAGCGGTACCGGGGAGCTGTTTTTT
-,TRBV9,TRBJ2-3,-,CASSGSTDTQYF,TGTGCCAGCAGCGGTAGCACAGATACGCAGTATTTT
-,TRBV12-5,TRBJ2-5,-,CASGLGYQETQYF,TGTGCTAGTGGTTTAGGGTACCAAGAGACCCAGTACTTC
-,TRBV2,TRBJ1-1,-,CASSTAQGTEAFF,TGTGCCAGCAGTACGGCGCAGGGGACTGAAGCTTTCTTT
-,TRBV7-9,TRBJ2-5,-,CASSLFSEGETQYF,TGTGCCAGCAGCTTATTTTCAGAAGGAGAGACCCAGTACTTC
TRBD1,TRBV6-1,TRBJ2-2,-,CASSEDRGSATGELFF,TGTGCCAGCAGTGAAGACAGGGGGTCGGCCACCGGGGAGCTGTTTTTT
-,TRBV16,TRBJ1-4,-,CASSRARNEKLFF,TGTGCCAGCAGCCGGGCCCGAAATGAAAAACTGTTTTTT
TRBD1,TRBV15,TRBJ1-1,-,CATSRGGGVGTEAFF,TGTGCCACCAGCAGAGGAGGGGGCGTGGGCACTGAAGCTTTCTTT
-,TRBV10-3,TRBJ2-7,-,CAISKQGPTYEQYF,TGTGCCATCAGTAAGCAGGGGCCCACCTACGAGCAGTACTTC
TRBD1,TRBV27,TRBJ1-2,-,CASKTQGGDGYTF,TGTGCCAGCAAGACGCAGGGGGGAGATGGCTACACCTTC
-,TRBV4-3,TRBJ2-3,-,CASSQDYADTQYF,TGCGCCAGCAGCCAAGATTATGCAGATACGCAGTATTTT
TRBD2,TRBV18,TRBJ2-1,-,CASSPRGLAGSFEQFF,TGTGCCAGCTCACCACGAGGACTAGCGGGATCTTTTGAGCAGTTCTTC